The present entry profiles one TCR beta chain with its context. The target antigen is unknown. Germline CDR1 reads MGHRA; CDR2 reads YSYEKL. There are 18 residues in the CDR3. The J segment lost 0 bases and the V segment lost 0 bases, leaving 8 bases of the junction unmatched. The sample belongs to a study of T cells in Graves' hyperthyroidism and ophthalmopathy. General study results and limits: Expanded thyroid clonotypes (above 0.001) were mostly also found in blood.

Amplified regions were TCR beta CDR3 sequences from RNA transcripts. TCR CDR3 regions were first amplified by RT-PCR with HTBI primers. TCRdb called the multiplex PCR reads again in MiXCR, with one record for every CDR3 protein. Of 730,000 or so distinct CDR3 sequences listed, 18% are singletons. This receptor was taken from a woman aged 50 to 65 with Graves' hyperthyroidism that later progressed to Graves' ophthalmopathy. V and J are TRBV4-1 and TRBJ2-3, with 8 nucleotides matching TRBD2. The sample consisted of blood. CDR3 protein: CASSQDQGLAGSTDTQYF. The CDR3 coding sequence is TGCGCCAGCAGCCAAGATCAAGGACTAGCCGGTAGCACAGATACGCAGTATTTT.